The 22 T cell receptor beta chains listed next were all sequenced from one sample in a study of shared clonotypes between healthy human individuals. CD8 cells classed as naive were CD45RO-negative and positively selected for CCR7, excluding terminally differentiated effector memory CD45RA+ cells. Sequencing was performed with immunoSEQ multiplex PCR; in TCRdb, only in-frame clones are kept and a portion is missing. The repertoire holds 1.5 million to 2.5 million clones, approximately 94% seen once, with more than 0.95% in the top ten. Sequences were obtained from naive CD8+ T cells sorted from blood. These receptors originate from a man aged 18 to 30 in good health.

The chain links TRBV4-3 to TRBJ2-7, with TRBD1 matching over 7 bases. Trimming at V came to 0 bases and at J to 1 base, leaving 6 bases not matched to a gene. This CDR3 comprises 16 residues. Per the germline V gene, CDR1 is LGHNA and CDR2 is YSLEER. The CDR3 loop reads CASSQETGQGSYEQYF. The CDR3 bases are TGCGCCAGCAGCCAAGAGACAGGGCAAGGGTCCTACGAGCAGTACTTC.

As for this clone: This sample includes further DNA sequences coding for the same CDR3. This sequence joins TRBV5-4 and TRBJ2-3; the match to TRBD2 covers 10 bases. CDR3 size: 16 residues. Losses at the gene ends were 0 bases for V and 0 bases for J; bases not matched to a gene: 1. Per the germline V gene, CDR1 is SGHNT and CDR2 is YYREEE (reference sequence). CDR3 bases: TGTGCCAGCAGCTTGGGACTAGCGGGTAGCACAGATACGCAGTATTTT. Translated, it gives CASSLGLAGSTDTQYF.

The chain couples TRBV5-1 to TRBJ2-7; the match to TRBD1 covers 7 bases. CDR1 is SGHRS and CDR2 is YFSETQ in the germline V gene. Germline trimming cut 0 bases from V and 7 bases from J; bases unmatched to any gene: 7. CDR3 size: 14 residues. The CDR3 protein is CASSLEQGFQEQYF. The CDR3 DNA reads as TGCGCCAGCAGCTTGGAACAGGGGTTTCAGGAGCAGTACTTC.

This chain joins TRBV15 and TRBJ1-3, with D perhaps TRBD1 (5 bases). This CDR3 is built from 17 residues. Deletions cut 5 bases from V and 3 bases from J, with 20 bases between. Germline V gene data show CDR1 as LNHNV and CDR2 as YYDKDF (reference sequence). CDR3 coding DNA: TGTGCCACCAGCCGTGCAGGTGGAGGGGCACTTGGAAACACCATATATTTT. Its protein is CATSRAGGGALGNTIYF.

The chain joins TRBV19 to TRBJ2-1, with D perhaps matching TRBD2 (5 bases). CDR1 and CDR2 (germline): LNHDA, SQIVND (reference sequence). CDR3 length: 15 residues. Trimming left V 5 bases short and J 6 bases short, with 17 bases between. The CDR3 nucleotides are TGTGCCAGTAGTCCCAGCGGTTCCGTTTTCAATGAGCAGTTCTTC. Translated, it gives CASSPSGSVFNEQFF.

The gene calls are TRBV27 and TRBJ2-1; the match to TRBD2 covers 7 bases. CDR3 length: 15 residues. The V and J ends lost 10 bases and 3 bases, in that order; junction bases with no gene match: 12. The germline V gene has CDR1 MNHEY and CDR2 SMNVEV (reference sequence). The CDR3 here is CAIAGAASNYNEQFF. The CDR3 DNA reads as TGTGCCATTGCGGGAGCCGCCAGCAACTACAATGAGCAGTTCTTC.

This chain connects TRBV10-3 to TRBJ1-4; no clear D. The CDR3 spans 19 residues. V was cut by 3 bases and J by 3 bases, with 23 bases left in between. Germline CDR1 and CDR2: ENHRY and SYGVKD. CDR3 DNA: TGTGCCATCAGTGAAACATTCGGGCAGAGTGCCCCTCCTAATGAAAAACTGTTTTTT. This gives the protein CAISETFGQSAPPNEKLFF.

The rearrangement joins TRBV29-1 to TRBJ1-2; D gene uncertain. There are 11 residues in the CDR3. Germline loops: CDR1 SQVTM, CDR2 ANQGSEA. With 6 bases removed from V and 5 bases from J, the gap between germline ends came to 10 bases. Here the CDR3 reads CSVPWSYGYTF. The CDR3 DNA reads as TGCAGCGTCCCTTGGAGTTATGGCTACACCTTC.

Of note for this clone: This sample also contains other DNA sequences that code for the same CDR3. The J gene is TRBJ2-1, the V gene TRBV5-8; D may be TRBD2 (5 bases). Germline CDR1 reads SGHTS; CDR2 reads YDEGEE. The germline V and J ends were trimmed by 0 bases and 4 bases, with 5 bases remaining between them. The CDR3 has 13 residues. The DNA for the CDR3 is TGTGCCAGCAGCTTGGGAGGGTACAATGAGCAGTTCTTC. This translates into CASSLGGYNEQFF.

The J gene is TRBJ2-3, the V gene TRBV7-9; TRBD1 or TRBD2 may be the D gene (5 bases each). In germline, CDR1 is SEHNR, CDR2 FQNEAQ (reference sequence). This CDR3 region has 15 residues. Between the trimmed V and J ends, which lost 7 bases and 3 bases, there was a span of 17 bases. This chain's CDR3 is CASKHVGVVTDTQYF. The CDR3 DNA reads TGTGCCAGCAAACATGTGGGGGTTGTGACAGATACGCAGTATTTT.

The genes are TRBV7-9 and TRBJ1-2, with D possibly matching TRBD1 (5 bases). Trimming left V 5 bases short and J 3 bases short, with 19 bases between. Germline V lookup: CDR1 SEHNR, CDR2 FQNEAQ (reference sequence). The CDR3 is 16 residues long. For the CDR3, the DNA is TGTGCCAGCAGCCCCACCTTGACAGCTTCTGACTATGGCTACACCTTC. Protein: CASSPTLTASDYGYTF.

This chain uses TRBV29-1 with TRBJ1-1; D remains ambiguous. Between the trimmed V and J ends, which lost 5 bases and 4 bases, there was a span of 5 bases. The CDR3 consists of 10 residues. Germline lookup yields CDR1 SQVTM and CDR2 ANQGSEA. The CDR3: CSVSGTEAFF. The CDR3 nucleotides read TGCAGCGTTTCGGGCACTGAAGCTTTCTTT.

The V and J genes are TRBV14 and TRBJ2-1; D assignment may be TRBD1 or TRBD2 (6 bases each). CDR1 is SGHDN and CDR2 is FVKESK in the germline V gene. The CDR3 runs to 13 residues. V was cut by 2 bases and J by 8 bases, with 10 bases left in between. In DNA, the CDR3 is TGTGCCAGCAGCCAATGGGGGGCGGATGAGCAGTTCTTC. Amino acids: CASSQWGADEQFF.

CDR3 DNA: TGTGCCAGCAGCCCCTCGTTTCAGGGGGCACGGGAGACCCAGTACTTC. This translates into CASSPSFQGARETQYF. V is TRBV9 and J is TRBJ2-5; 8 bases are shared with TRBD1. V shed 4 bases and J 5 bases; nucleotides not matched to a gene: 13. CDR1 and CDR2 from the germline V gene are SGDLS and YYNGEE. CDR3 length: 16 residues.

This chain links TRBV9 with TRBJ2-2; the D gene could be TRBD1 or TRBD2 (5 bases each). The V gene's germline CDR1 is SGDLS and CDR2 YYNGEE. The CDR3 is 18 residues long. The ends were cut back, 0 bases at V and 5 bases at J, with 20 bases in the middle. Written as DNA, the CDR3 is TGTGCCAGCAGCGTAGAGCAGGGCGGATGGAGGAGGACCGGGGAGCTGTTTTTT. Residues: CASSVEQGGWRRTGELFF. The full variable domain, with the rest looked up from reference TRBV9 and TRBJ2-2, is DSGVTQTPKHLITATGQRVTLRCSPRSGDLSVYWYQQSLDQGLQFLIQYYNGEERAKGNILERFSAQQFPDLHSELNLSSLELGDSALYFCASSVEQGGWRRTGELFFGEGSRLTVL.

Regarding this clone: Different DNA sequences within this sample yield the same CDR3. V is TRBV7-3 and J is TRBJ2-1, with unresolved D. CDR3 size: 13 residues. Germline assignment: CDR1 SGHTA and CDR2 FQGTGA. Between the trimmed V and J ends, which lost 3 bases and 3 bases, there was a span of 6 bases. This chain's CDR3 is CASSLGNYNEQFF. The CDR3 nucleotides are TGTGCCAGCAGCTTGGGGAACTACAATGAGCAGTTCTTC.

CDR3 amino acids: CASLDLAGANVLTF. The CDR3, as DNA: TGTGCCAGCCTTGACCTGGCTGGGGCCAACGTCCTGACTTTC. This chain uses TRBV6-1 with TRBJ2-6, with D uncertain. V was shortened by 8 bases and J by 2 bases, with 10 bases between the two germline ends. The V gene's germline CDR1 is MNHNS and CDR2 SASEGT. The CDR3 has 14 amino acids.

The chain links TRBV10-1 to TRBJ2-7; 14 nucleotides agree with TRBD2. The CDR3 spans 14 residues. The J segment lost 6 bases and the V segment lost 4 bases, leaving 2 bases of the junction unmatched. The germline V gene encodes CDR1 WNHNN and CDR2 SYGVQD (reference sequence). CDR3 bases: TGCGCCAGCAGTGCTGGGACTAGCGGGAGCGAGCAGTACTTC. Translated, it gives CASSAGTSGSEQYF.

The chain links TRBV28 to TRBJ2-7, with D perhaps TRBD1 (5 bases). V lost 8 bases to trimming and J lost 0 bases, with 11 bases between them. CDR1 MDHEN and CDR2 SYDVKM come from the germline V gene. The CDR3 contains 13 residues. The CDR3 loop reads CASATASSYEQYF. CDR3 in DNA: TGTGCCAGCGCGACAGCGAGCTCCTACGAGCAGTACTTC.

This chain joins TRBV6-1 and TRBJ2-1; 8 bases fit TRBD2. J gave up 2 bases and V 8 bases, and 8 bases lay outside the gene matches. The CDR3 runs to 15 residues. Germline V gene lookup returns CDR1 MNHNS and CDR2 SASEGT. The CDR3 DNA reads TGTGCCAGCGACCATAGCGGGATTCCCTACAATGAGCAGTTCTTC. The encoded protein is CASDHSGIPYNEQFF.

The chain employs TRBV27 and TRBJ2-5, with TRBD1 as a possible D gene (5 bases). There are 14 residues in the CDR3. Germline lookup yields CDR1 MNHEY and CDR2 SMNVEV (reference sequence). The germline V and J ends were trimmed by 3 bases and 2 bases, with 10 bases remaining between them. CDR3 bases: TGTGCCAGCAGTTTGGGGCCAGAACAAGAGACCCAGTACTTC. Amino acid sequence: CASSLGPEQETQYF.

J is TRBJ1-2 and V is TRBV19; 7 bases are shared with TRBD1. This CDR3 comprises 17 residues. V lost 8 bases to trimming and J lost 2 bases; unmatched junction nucleotides: 17. Germline V CDR1 and CDR2: LNHDA, SQIVND (reference sequence). In nucleotides, the CDR3 is TGTGCCAGTGGTCCAAACCGGGACAGTGATCAGAACTATGGCTACACCTTC. This gives the protein CASGPNRDSDQNYGYTF.